This entry is about one TCR beta chain. TCRdb's table, derived via immunoSEQ multiplex PCR, lists solely in-frame clones and lacks some. The sample yields about 2,100,000 clones, about 93% seen once. The V segment lost 5 bases and the J segment 5 bases; nucleotides outside the gene matches: 4. Per germline, CDR1 SEHNR and CDR2 FQNEAQ (reference sequence). The CDR3 has 13 residues. Cells designated naive CD8 were CD45RO-negative and were positively selected for CCR7, with terminally differentiated effector memory CD45RA+ cells excluded. These data originate in a study of shared clonotypes between healthy human individuals. As for the study in general: Three plates were used per donor for CD4 naive, three for CD4 memory, two for CD8 naive and one for CD8 memory.

This sequence originates from a man aged 18 to 29 in good health. Some clones in this sample may be carry-over from other donors' samples. Sequencing input: naive CD8+ T cells from PBMCs. V usage is TRBV7-9 and J usage is TRBJ2-3; 7 nucleotides agree with TRBD1. The CDR3: CASSPYRGDTQYF. The CDR3 nucleotides read TGTGCCAGCAGCCCGTACAGGGGAGATACGCAGTATTTT.